These T cell receptor beta chains were read from a single sample in a study of blood T cells in healthy people across ages. TCRdb passed the 5' RACE reads through MiXCR, listing each CDR3 protein once. The sample shows over a million distinct CDR3 sequences, 40% to 45% of them seen only once. The sample consisted of blood. The receptors were sampled from a woman aged 18-29 years in good health. Each CDR3 is given with its conserved first and last residue. D genes are given only for firm matches. The size of a clone is reported for some rows only, either as once, few or many, or as a class for expanded clones.

>TRBJ2-1|TRBD2|TRBV7-9|-
TGTGCCAGCAAACTGACTAGCGGGAGTAGCTACAATGAGCAGTTCTTC
CASKLTSGSSYNEQFF
>TRBJ1-5|TRBD1|TRBV20-1|-
TGCAGTGCCGGTGTTCCAGGGACAGGGTCTTTCCAGCATTTT
CSAGVPGTGSFQHF
>TRBJ2-3|-|TRBV6-1|few
TGTGCCAGCAGAGATCGGATGGGCCAAGGAACAGATACGCAGTATTTT
CASRDRMGQGTDTQYF
>TRBJ2-3|TRBD2|TRBV6-5|many
TGTGCCAGCAGTTACGCGGGGGGGACAGATACGCAGTATTTT
CASSYAGGTDTQYF
>TRBJ2-1|TRBD1|TRBV11-1|-
TGTGCCAGCACCTGGGGACAGGGCTACAATGAGCAGTTCTTC
CASTWGQGYNEQFF
>TRBJ1-4|TRBD1|TRBV6-2/TRBV6-3|-
TGTGCCAGCAGTTACGGGAGGACAGGGCTAGCTAATGAAAAACTGTTTTTT
CASSYGRTGLANEKLFF
>TRBJ1-2|-|TRBV12-3/TRBV12-4|-
TGTGCCAGCAGTAACCGGACTGCTCACTATGGCTACACCTTC
CASSNRTAHYGYTF
>TRBJ2-7|-|TRBV4-1|once
TGCGCCAGCAGCCAAGACCCCGAGGGCTACGAGCAGTACTTC
CASSQDPEGYEQYF
>TRBJ2-7|-|TRBV7-9|-
TGTGCCAGCAGCCCACCTAACAGGGAAGCCGAGCAGTACTTC
CASSPPNREAEQYF
>TRBJ2-1|-|TRBV29-1|-
TGCAGCGTCGGGAGTTTTTTGAATGAGCAGTTCTTC
CSVGSFLNEQFF
>TRBJ1-5|-|TRBV11-2|-
TGTGCCAGCAGCCTCGGGGGGGGCCGGGTTCAGCCCCAGCATTTT
CASSLGGGRVQPQHF
>TRBJ1-2|TRBD1|TRBV4-3|few
TGCGCCAGCAGCCAAGAGGGACAGGGGAACTATGGCTACACCTTC
CASSQEGQGNYGYTF
>TRBJ1-5|-|TRBV12-3/TRBV12-4|-
TGTGCCAGCAGTCCCTACAGGGCCAGCAATCAGCCCCAGCATTTT
CASSPYRASNQPQHF
>TRBJ2-2|-|TRBV6-2/TRBV6-3|-
TGTGCCAGCAGTTACCCTTTTAGCGATCTAACCGGGGAGCTGTTTTTT
CASSYPFSDLTGELFF
>TRBJ2-1|TRBD2|TRBV6-2/TRBV6-3|-
TGTGCCAGCAGCGACCCCCATGGACTAGCGGGGGACAATGAGCAGTTCTTC
CASSDPHGLAGDNEQFF
>TRBJ1-5|-|TRBV3-1|few
TGTGCCAGCAGCCCCCGGGATACGAATCAGCCCCAGCATTTT
CASSPRDTNQPQHF
>TRBJ2-3|-|TRBV12-3/TRBV12-4|few
TGTGCCAGCAGTTTTTCGGCAGGGAGCACAGATACGCAGTATTTT
CASSFSAGSTDTQYF
>TRBJ2-7|-|TRBV20-1|-
TGCAGCATAGCGGCCAGCTCCTACAATGAGCAGTACTTC
CSIAASSYNEQYF
>TRBJ2-3|TRBD2|TRBV9|few
TGTGCCAGCAGCGTAGGGTCTAGCGGGAGCACAGATACGCAGTATTTT
CASSVGSSGSTDTQYF
>TRBJ1-1|TRBD1|TRBV12-3/TRBV12-4|-
TGTGCCGGCAAATCTCGGACAGGTGTGAACACTGAAGCTTTCTTT
CAGKSRTGVNTEAFF
>TRBJ2-1|-|TRBV4-1|-
TGCGCCAGCAGCCAAGTCCTCTTGCGCAATGAGCGGTTCTTC
CASSQVLLRNERFF
>TRBJ1-2|-|TRBV7-2|few
TGTGCCAGCAGCTTAGTCGGGCGTCCAGCGAGTGGCTACACCTTC
CASSLVGRPASGYTF
>TRBJ1-1|TRBD1|TRBV7-2|few
TGTGCCAGCAGCTGGCTAGGGGGCGTAGAGACTGAAGCTTTCTTT
CASSWLGGVETEAFF
>TRBJ1-4|TRBD1|TRBV7-9|-
TGTGCCAGCAGCAGCCTGGACAGGGGAGGCGAAAAACTGTTTTTT
CASSSLDRGGEKLFF
>TRBJ1-2|-|TRBV20-1|few
TGCAGCTCTCCGGCGACATCCAGGAACTATGGCTACACCTTC
CSSPATSRNYGYTF
>TRBJ2-5|-|TRBV18|-
TGTGCCAGCTCACCACCGGGGCCCCTCCGGGACAATCAAGAGACCCAGTACTTC
CASSPPGPLRDNQETQYF
>TRBJ1-2|-|TRBV7-9|-
TGTGCCAGCAGCGCGCGGACAGCTCGAGGTGGCTACACCTTC
CASSARTARGGYTF
>TRBJ2-7|-|TRBV29-1|-
TGCAGCGTTCGGTTCCGGGGCTACAATGAGCAGTACTTC
CSVRFRGYNEQYF
>TRBJ2-7|-|TRBV25-1|few
TGTGCCAGCAGTGAAAGTACCGGGACAAACTACGAGCAGTACTTC
CASSESTGTNYEQYF
>TRBJ1-4|-|TRBV18|-
TGTGCCAGCTCACCACCTTCAACAGGCGGTGAAGAAAAACTGTTTTTT
CASSPPSTGGEEKLFF
>TRBJ1-2|-|TRBV4-3|many
TGCGCCAGCAGCCAAGAACCCACCGCCTATGGCTACACCTTC
CASSQEPTAYGYTF
>TRBJ2-1|-|TRBV6-5|-
TGTGCAAGCAGTTTTCATGGACAAACAAAGAATGAGCAGTTCTTC
CASSFHGQTKNEQFF
>TRBJ2-3|-|TRBV29-1|-
TGCAGCGTTGTTATCCAAACAGATACGCAGTATTTT
CSVVIQTDTQYF
>TRBJ2-1|TRBD1|TRBV6-5|-
TGTGCCAGCAGCCAAGACAGGGTGGTCGATGAGCAGTTCTTC
CASSQDRVVDEQFF
>TRBJ1-2|TRBD1|TRBV4-3|-
TGCGCCAGCAGCCAAGATAGTGGGACAGTCTATGGCTACACCTTC
CASSQDSGTVYGYTF
>TRBJ2-3|-|TRBV29-1|-
TGCAGCGTTGATCCAGGGACAGATACGCAGTATTTT
CSVDPGTDTQYF
>TRBJ2-4|-|TRBV12-3/TRBV12-4|-
TGTGCCAGCAGTTTGCGGGGAATAGCCAAAAACATTCAGTACTTC
CASSLRGIAKNIQYF
>TRBJ2-3|TRBD1|TRBV29-1|many
TGCAGCGTTGGAGAGGGGGACAGAACGCAGTATTTT
CSVGEGDRTQYF
>TRBJ2-7|TRBD2|TRBV14|-
TGTGCCAGCAGCCAAGATCTACTAGCGGGGGTTAGCGAGCAGTACTTC
CASSQDLLAGVSEQYF
>TRBJ2-1|-|TRBV7-3|many
TGTGCCAGCAGCTTATCGCCTTCGGGCTACAATGAGCAGTTCTTC
CASSLSPSGYNEQFF
>TRBJ2-1|-|TRBV7-2|-
TGTGCCAGCAGGTTGGGATTAGGCAATGAGCAGTTCTTC
CASRLGLGNEQFF
>TRBJ1-5|-|TRBV2|-
TGTGCCAGCAGCCGGGAAGGTGGCAATCAGCCCCAGCATTTT
CASSREGGNQPQHF
>TRBJ1-2|-|TRBV6-5|-
TGTGCCAGCAGTTACCGGGATAAAGGATATGGCTACACCTTC
CASSYRDKGYGYTF
>TRBJ2-4|TRBD2|TRBV15|few
TGTGCCACCAGCAGAGATCGTCGCGGGAGTAGTTACAATGAGCAGTACTTC
CATSRDRRGSSYNEQYF
>TRBJ2-1|-|TRBV7-2|few
TGTGCCAGCAGCCCCACTCGGACAAACAATGAGCAGTTCTTC
CASSPTRTNNEQFF
>TRBJ2-5|TRBD2|TRBV9|-
TGTGCCAGCAGCAAGGGACTAGCGGGAGGGGAGACCCAGTACTTC
CASSKGLAGGETQYF